This TCR beta chain is from a study of blood T cell repertoires in COVID-19. Study-wide background: Sites across the United States, Italy and Spain contributed samples from acute and convalescent COVID-19. Sample material is recorded as cDNA or gDNA derived from T cells, B-cell-depleted T cells, or PBMCs.

Patients at the Seattle site were enrolled during active infection and followed longitudinally. Per the original data handling: How many nucleated cells were present was estimated from reference gene primer amplification. Profiled with immunoSEQ multiplex PCR; TCRdb holds only in-frame clones, not every one. V and J calls plus clone size are reproduced from that table; the DNA served to infer D and trimming. Of 450,000 or so clones listed, 70% to 90% are singletons. The germline V and J ends were trimmed by 4 bases and 5 bases, with 16 bases remaining between them. Per the germline V gene, CDR1 is SNHLY and CDR2 is FYNNEI. The CDR3 contains 15 residues.

This chain links TRBV2 with TRBJ2-3; a possible D gene is TRBD2 (6 bases). What was sequenced was peripheral blood. This clonotype was sampled from a man aged 18 to 29 with COVID-19, enrolled during active disease. CDR3 sequence: CASSGTTGALDTQYF. CDR3 nucleotides: TGTGCCAGCAGTGGTACTACGGGAGCGTTAGATACGCAGTATTTT. Full variable domain (rest looked up from reference TRBV2 and TRBJ2-3): EPEVTQTPSHQVTQMGQEVILRCVPISNHLYFYWYRQILGQKVEFLVSFYNNEISEKSEIFDDQFSVERPDGSNFTLKIRSTKLEDSAMYFCASSGTTGALDTQYFGPGTRLTVL.